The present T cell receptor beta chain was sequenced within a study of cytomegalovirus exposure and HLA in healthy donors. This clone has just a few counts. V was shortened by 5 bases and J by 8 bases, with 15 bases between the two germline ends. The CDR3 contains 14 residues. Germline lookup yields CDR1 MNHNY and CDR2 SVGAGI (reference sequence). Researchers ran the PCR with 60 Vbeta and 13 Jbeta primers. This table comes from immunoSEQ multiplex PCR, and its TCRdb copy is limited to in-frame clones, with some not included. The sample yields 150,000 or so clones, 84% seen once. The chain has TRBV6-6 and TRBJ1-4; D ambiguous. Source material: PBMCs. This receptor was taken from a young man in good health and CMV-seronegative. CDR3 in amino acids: CASSLQGVGEKLFF. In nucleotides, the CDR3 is TGTGCCAGCAGTCTACAAGGAGTAGGCGAAAAACTGTTTTTT.